A selection of T cell receptor beta chains follows, all from one sample in a study of post-analysis software for immune sequencing data. Each CDR3 protein gets one entry after TCRdb re-called the PCR reads with MiXCR. The sample holds a few hundred thousand distinct CDR3 sequences, around 40% seen once. Sequenced input: blood. The receptors shown here come from a girl between 10 and 17 years old with multiple sclerosis. The CDR3 runs from the conserved cysteine through the conserved F or W. The order of the fields is J gene, D gene, clone size, V gene, CDR3 protein, CDR3 DNA. A D gene is named only where the DNA matches it firmly. Some rows mark clone size as missing; the rest say once, few, many or name a class of expanded clone.

J gene: TRBJ1-1
D gene: NA
clone size: NA
V gene: TRBV6-2/TRBV6-3
CDR3 protein: CASSWGPGNTEAFF
CDR3 DNA: TGTGCCAGCAGTTGGGGACCAGGAAACACTGAAGCTTTCTTT

J gene: TRBJ2-3
D gene: NA
clone size: NA
V gene: TRBV7-3
CDR3 protein: CASSLPLPGSRTDTQYF
CDR3 DNA: TGTGCCAGCAGCTTACCCTTGCCGGGTAGTAGAACAGATACGCAGTATTTT

J gene: TRBJ2-3
D gene: TRBD2
clone size: NA
V gene: TRBV9
CDR3 protein: CASSALPGSGRGSDTQYF
CDR3 DNA: TGTGCCAGCAGCGCCCTCCCTGGAAGCGGGAGGGGCTCAGATACGCAGTATTTT

J gene: TRBJ2-4
D gene: NA
clone size: once
V gene: TRBV4-3
CDR3 protein: CASSQELGSRGIQYF
CDR3 DNA: TGCGCCAGCAGCCAAGAACTGGGCTCCCGGGGCATTCAGTACTTC

J gene: TRBJ2-5
D gene: NA
clone size: NA
V gene: TRBV18
CDR3 protein: CASSSQTESEETQYF
CDR3 DNA: TGTGCCAGCTCATCCCAGACAGAATCTGAAGAGACCCAGTACTTC

J gene: TRBJ2-1
D gene: NA
clone size: NA
V gene: TRBV12-3/TRBV12-4
CDR3 protein: CAYIEVVGGEQFF
CDR3 DNA: TGTGCCTATATCGAGGTGGTGGGGGGTGAGCAGTTCTTC

J gene: TRBJ1-1
D gene: TRBD1
clone size: few
V gene: TRBV6-1
CDR3 protein: CAGNSDRVTEAFF
CDR3 DNA: TGTGCCGGAAATTCGGACAGGGTAACTGAGGCTTTCTTT

J gene: TRBJ2-1
D gene: NA
clone size: NA
V gene: TRBV3-1
CDR3 protein: CASSQDGREFF
CDR3 DNA: TGTGCCAGCAGCCAAGACGGACGTGAGTTCTTC

J gene: TRBJ2-5
D gene: NA
clone size: NA
V gene: TRBV28
CDR3 protein: CASSLSVQVPGQYF
CDR3 DNA: TGTGCCAGCAGTTTATCTGTCCAGGTCCCAGGGCAGTACTTC

J gene: TRBJ2-7
D gene: NA
clone size: NA
V gene: TRBV20-1
CDR3 protein: CSARGSVSYEQYF
CDR3 DNA: TGCAGTGCTAGGGGCTCGGTATCCTACGAGCAGTACTTC

J gene: TRBJ2-3
D gene: NA
clone size: few
V gene: TRBV6-5
CDR3 protein: CASSYGQEGADTQYF
CDR3 DNA: TGTGCCAGCAGTTACGGGCAGGAGGGAGCAGATACGCAGTATTTT

J gene: TRBJ1-2
D gene: NA
clone size: NA
V gene: TRBV5-1
CDR3 protein: CASRLESGHGYTF
CDR3 DNA: TGCGCCAGCAGACTGGAGTCAGGACATGGCTACACCTTC

J gene: TRBJ1-1
D gene: NA
clone size: once
V gene: TRBV14
CDR3 protein: CASSPTRHGHEAFF
CDR3 DNA: TGTGCCAGCAGCCCTACAAGGCACGGGCACGAAGCTTTCTTT

J gene: TRBJ1-2
D gene: NA
clone size: many
V gene: TRBV27
CDR3 protein: CASSLSGRGYTF
CDR3 DNA: TGTGCCAGCAGTTTGTCAGGGCGGGGCTACACCTTC

J gene: TRBJ1-2
D gene: NA
clone size: NA
V gene: TRBV12-3/TRBV12-4
CDR3 protein: CASSLVVGDGYSYTF
CDR3 DNA: TGTGCCAGCAGTTTAGTTGTCGGGGACGGGTACAGCTACACCTTC

J gene: TRBJ2-2
D gene: NA
clone size: NA
V gene: TRBV5-1
CDR3 protein: CASWGPRELFF
CDR3 DNA: TGCGCCAGCTGGGGGCCGAGGGAGCTGTTTTTT

J gene: TRBJ2-7
D gene: NA
clone size: NA
V gene: TRBV7-9
CDR3 protein: CASSLVLVVRRDKDYEQYF
CDR3 DNA: TGTGCCAGCAGCTTAGTTCTGGTCGTTAGGCGGGACAAAGACTACGAGCAGTACTTC

J gene: TRBJ1-1
D gene: TRBD1
clone size: NA
V gene: TRBV29-1
CDR3 protein: CSAQQGSNTEAFF
CDR3 DNA: TGCAGCGCCCAACAGGGGTCGAACACTGAAGCTTTCTTT

J gene: TRBJ1-1
D gene: NA
clone size: few
V gene: TRBV12-3/TRBV12-4
CDR3 protein: CASSFPDSLANTEAFF
CDR3 DNA: TGTGCCAGCAGTTTCCCGGACAGCCTGGCTAACACTGAAGCTTTCTTT

J gene: TRBJ1-5
D gene: NA
clone size: NA
V gene: TRBV7-2
CDR3 protein: CASSRDESNQPQHF
CDR3 DNA: TGTGCCAGCAGCAGGGATGAGAGCAATCAGCCCCAGCATTTT

J gene: TRBJ1-1
D gene: NA
clone size: NA
V gene: TRBV27
CDR3 protein: CASSLRPPGAFF
CDR3 DNA: TGTGCCAGCAGTCTCCGGCCCCCCGGAGCTTTCTTT

J gene: TRBJ2-5
D gene: NA
clone size: NA
V gene: TRBV10-3
CDR3 protein: CAISENGNQETQYF
CDR3 DNA: TGTGCCATCAGTGAGAACGGGAACCAAGAGACCCAGTACTTC

J gene: TRBJ2-5
D gene: NA
clone size: few
V gene: TRBV6-1
CDR3 protein: CASGSRQLETQYF
CDR3 DNA: TGTGCCAGCGGTTCCAGACAGCTAGAGACCCAGTACTTC

J gene: TRBJ2-7
D gene: NA
clone size: NA
V gene: TRBV25-1
CDR3 protein: CASSESRGISYEQYF
CDR3 DNA: TGTGCCAGCAGTGAATCCCGCGGGATCTCCTACGAGCAGTACTTC

J gene: TRBJ2-1
D gene: NA
clone size: NA
V gene: TRBV28
CDR3 protein: CASSLSGYLYNEQFF
CDR3 DNA: TGTGCCAGCAGCCTTAGCGGATACTTATACAATGAGCAGTTCTTC

J gene: TRBJ2-3
D gene: NA
clone size: once
V gene: TRBV29-1
CDR3 protein: CSAGPRNTQYF
CDR3 DNA: TGCAGCGCAGGACCGCGGAATACGCAGTATTTT

J gene: TRBJ2-1
D gene: NA
clone size: NA
V gene: TRBV21-1
CDR3 protein: CASSSQGLSASSYNEQFF
CDR3 DNA: TGTGCCAGCAGCAGCCAGGGACTAAGCGCTAGCTCCTACAATGAGCAGTTCTTC

J gene: TRBJ1-3
D gene: NA
clone size: NA
V gene: TRBV5-1
CDR3 protein: CASSLETGISSGNTIYF
CDR3 DNA: TGCGCCAGCAGCTTGGAAACAGGGATTTCCTCTGGAAACACCATATATTTT

J gene: TRBJ2-3
D gene: NA
clone size: NA
V gene: TRBV12-3/TRBV12-4
CDR3 protein: CASSPPGGETDTQYF
CDR3 DNA: TGTGCCAGCAGCCCCCCCGGCGGGGAGACAGATACGCAGTATTTT

J gene: TRBJ2-3
D gene: TRBD1
clone size: few
V gene: TRBV12-3/TRBV12-4
CDR3 protein: CASSAGGAGGTDTQYF
CDR3 DNA: TGTGCCAGCAGTGCAGGAGGAGCAGGGGGAACAGATACGCAGTATTTT

J gene: TRBJ2-3
D gene: NA
clone size: NA
V gene: TRBV9
CDR3 protein: CASNVYDTQYF
CDR3 DNA: TGTGCCAGCAACGTATACGATACGCAGTATTTT

J gene: TRBJ2-5
D gene: NA
clone size: NA
V gene: TRBV7-9
CDR3 protein: CASSIPGLSSETQYF
CDR3 DNA: TGTGCCAGCAGCATCCCCGGACTAAGTTCAGAGACCCAGTACTTC

J gene: TRBJ2-6
D gene: TRBD1
clone size: few
V gene: TRBV6-6
CDR3 protein: CASRGQNQTSGANVLTF
CDR3 DNA: TGTGCCAGCAGGGGACAGAACCAAACGTCTGGGGCCAACGTCCTGACTTTC

J gene: TRBJ1-2
D gene: TRBD1
clone size: NA
V gene: TRBV25-1
CDR3 protein: CASSESGTGAKGYTF
CDR3 DNA: TGTGCCAGCAGTGAATCCGGGACAGGGGCCAAGGGCTACACCTTC

J gene: TRBJ2-3
D gene: TRBD2
clone size: NA
V gene: TRBV29-1
CDR3 protein: CSGTGTSATDTQYF
CDR3 DNA: TGCAGCGGCACCGGGACTAGCGCTACAGATACGCAGTATTTT

J gene: TRBJ2-7
D gene: TRBD1
clone size: few
V gene: TRBV7-9
CDR3 protein: CASSTNTGTGGRMQYF
CDR3 DNA: TGTGCCAGCAGCACCAATACCGGGACAGGGGGAAGGATGCAGTACTTC

J gene: TRBJ2-3
D gene: NA
clone size: NA
V gene: TRBV5-1
CDR3 protein: CASGPVDRGTDTQYF
CDR3 DNA: TGCGCCAGCGGCCCCGTGGACAGAGGCACAGATACGCAGTATTTT

J gene: TRBJ2-5
D gene: NA
clone size: few
V gene: TRBV7-2
CDR3 protein: CASSLPLTGETQYF
CDR3 DNA: TGTGCCAGCAGCTTACCCCTCACAGGGGAGACCCAGTACTTC

J gene: TRBJ2-7
D gene: NA
clone size: few
V gene: TRBV6-5
CDR3 protein: CASSYSGQDEQYF
CDR3 DNA: TGTGCCAGCAGTTACTCGGGGCAAGACGAGCAGTACTTC

J gene: TRBJ2-1
D gene: TRBD2
clone size: NA
V gene: TRBV3-1
CDR3 protein: CASSQGGTSGSYNEQFF
CDR3 DNA: TGTGCCAGCAGCCAAGGGGGGACTAGCGGATCCTACAATGAGCAGTTCTTC

J gene: TRBJ1-5
D gene: NA
clone size: once
V gene: TRBV12-3/TRBV12-4
CDR3 protein: CASSLAGAGSQPQHF
CDR3 DNA: TGTGCCAGCAGTTTAGCGGGGGCGGGCAGCCAGCCCCAGCATTTT

J gene: TRBJ2-5
D gene: TRBD2
clone size: NA
V gene: TRBV27
CDR3 protein: CASSFGTSGKETQYF
CDR3 DNA: TGTGCCAGCAGTTTCGGGACTAGCGGAAAAGAGACCCAGTACTTC